The 27 T cell receptor beta chains below come from one sample, sequenced in a study of shared clonotypes between healthy human individuals. Here immunoSEQ multiplex PCR was the method, and the copy in TCRdb shows in-frame clones only, minus some. The repertoire holds almost 750,000 clones, just under 75% seen once, with under 2% in the top ten. Sequencing was carried out using memory CD4+ T cells sorted from blood. Subset specified: CD45RA-negative fraction. The source of these receptors is a woman aged 25 to 45 in good health.

This clone was seen only a few times. The chain uses TRBV10-1 and TRBJ2-7, with D possibly being TRBD1 or TRBD2 (5 bases each). CDR3 length: 13 residues. Germline-derived CDR1 and CDR2 are WNHNN and SYGVQD (reference sequence). The V and J ends lost 6 bases and 7 bases respectively, with 16 bases between them. CDR3 loop: CASSVGPRSEQYF. In DNA, the CDR3 is TGCGCCAGCAGCGTGGGACCTCGGTCTGAGCAGTACTTC.

The chain couples TRBV28 to TRBJ1-5; tentatively, D is TRBD1 (5 bases). Trimming took off 9 bases at V and 2 bases at J, with 17 bases between the two ends. CDR3 size: 15 residues. Per the germline V gene, CDR1 is MDHEN and CDR2 is SYDVKM. CDR3: CASHSIPGGNQPQHF. The CDR3, as DNA: TGTGCCAGTCATTCCATTCCGGGGGGCAATCAGCCCCAGCATTTT. Together with reference TRBV28 and TRBJ1-5, the CDR3 gives the full variable domain: DVKVTQSSRYLVKRTGEKVFLECVQDMDHENMFWYRQDPGLGLRLIYFSYDVKMKEKGDIPEGYSVSREKKERFSLILESASTNQTSMYLCASHSIPGGNQPQHFGDGTRLSIL.

The chain links TRBV2 to TRBJ1-1; maybe TRBD1 (5 bases). The CDR3 loop spans 17 amino acids. CDR1 is SNHLY, CDR2 FYNNEI, per germline. V was trimmed by 7 bases and J by 1 base, leaving 22 bases between them. The CDR3 here is CASKGLEATHSNTEAFF. The CDR3 region has the DNA TGTGCCAGCAAGGGGTTGGAGGCCACTCATTCGAACACTGAAGCTTTCTTT.

The genes are TRBV6-4 and TRBJ2-2, with D possibly being TRBD1 (5 bases). V was cut by 3 bases and J by 4 bases, with 15 bases left in between. CDR1 and CDR2 (germline): MRHNA, SNTAGT. This CDR3 has 16 amino acids. The CDR3 loop is CASSEADSIGTGELFF. The CDR3 coding sequence is TGTGCCAGCAGTGAAGCTGACAGTATTGGCACCGGGGAGCTGTTTTTT.

V usage is TRBV28 and J usage is TRBJ1-3, with 10 bases aligning to TRBD1. The CDR3 has 16 amino acids. The V gene end was trimmed by 5 bases and the J gene end by 3 bases; junction bases not matched to a gene: 7. The V gene's germline CDR1 is MDHEN and CDR2 SYDVKM. CDR3 DNA: TGTGCCAGCAGTCCTTCGGACAGGGGGGGTGGAAACACCATATATTTT. Translated, it gives CASSPSDRGGGNTIYF.

This clone was seen at least ten times. This sample includes further DNA sequences coding for the same CDR3. The J gene is TRBJ2-5, the V gene TRBV7-2; D ambiguous. This CDR3 has 12 amino acids. V lost 5 bases to trimming and J lost 0 bases, with 4 bases between them. Germline V gives CDR1 SGHTA, CDR2 FQGNSA. As DNA, the CDR3 is TGTGCCAGCAGCCTGTACCAAGAGACCCAGTACTTC. This gives the protein CASSLYQETQYF. The full variable domain, rest sourced from reference TRBV7-2 and TRBJ2-5, is GAGVSQSPSNKVTEKGKDVELRCDPISGHTALYWYRQSLGQGLEFLIYFQGNSAPDKSGLPSDRFSAERTGGSVSTLTIQRTQQEDSAVYLCASSLYQETQYFGPGTRLLVL.

V gene TRBV6-1 combines with J gene TRBJ2-1, with 9 bases lining up with TRBD1. Germline V gene data show CDR1 as MNHNS and CDR2 as SASEGT. The CDR3 loop spans 14 amino acids. V trimming: 6 bases; J trimming: 6 bases; junction bases outside the gene matches: 6. Here the CDR3 reads CASRPGQGFNEQFF. As DNA, the CDR3 is TGTGCCAGCAGACCGGGACAGGGTTTCAATGAGCAGTTCTTC.

As regards this clone: Other DNA sequences of this sample code for an identical CDR3. The chain has TRBV6-1 and TRBJ2-3; 7 nucleotides agree with TRBD1. The junction had 2 bases not matched to a gene; V was cut back by 0 bases and J by 2 bases. The CDR3 is 15 amino acids. CDR1 MNHNS and CDR2 SASEGT come from the germline V gene. The CDR3 region is CASSEAGQSTDTQYF. Here the CDR3 DNA reads TGTGCCAGCAGTGAAGCGGGACAGTCCACAGATACGCAGTATTTT.

This sequence joins TRBV5-1 and TRBJ2-7, with TRBD2 identical over 9 bases. The J segment lost 0 bases and the V segment lost 3 bases, leaving 7 bases of the junction unmatched. Per the germline V gene, CDR1 is SGHRS and CDR2 is YFSETQ. The CDR3 contains 16 residues. The CDR3 sequence is CASSSTTGLASYEQYF. The CDR3 nucleotides are TGCGCCAGCAGCTCTACTACGGGACTAGCCTCCTACGAGCAGTACTTC.

The chain employs TRBV5-8 and TRBJ2-7; 7 nucleotides line up with TRBD1. With V trimmed by 4 bases and J by 5 bases, 9 bases remained unmatched. The CDR3 extends over 14 amino acids. CDR1 and CDR2 (germline): SGHTS, YDEGEE. In DNA form, the CDR3 reads TGTGCCAGCAGCCCCCACCACAGGGGCGACGAGCAGTACTTC. This translates into CASSPHHRGDEQYF.

Here the CDR3 reads CASTPNQGPNEKLFF. As DNA, the CDR3 is TGTGCCAGCACCCCGAACCAGGGTCCTAATGAAAAACTGTTTTTT. The V call is TRBV9, the J call TRBJ1-4, with D tentatively TRBD1 (5 bases). The CDR3 has 15 residues. Germline loops: CDR1 SGDLS, CDR2 YYNGEE. The V end lost 6 bases, the J end lost 3 bases, and 15 bases lay between the germline ends.

The CDR3 DNA reads TGTGCCAGCAGAGTAGCCCTGAACACCGGGGAGCTGTTTTTT. This codes for CASRVALNTGELFF. This chain joins TRBV6-4 and TRBJ2-2; D is ambiguous. V shed 6 bases and J shed 1 base, with 9 bases lying between them. CDR3 length: 14 residues. CDR1 and CDR2 from the germline V gene are MRHNA and SNTAGT.

The table lists this clone with a few counts. This chain links TRBV6-6 with TRBJ1-1; 7 bases fit TRBD1. CDR3 length: 12 residues. V was clipped by 7 bases and J by 8 bases; unmatched bases: 7. The germline CDR1 and CDR2 sequences are MNHNY and SVGAGI (reference sequence). The CDR3 DNA sequence: TGTGCCAGCACCATGCTGGACAGGGAAGCTTTCTTT. This encodes CASTMLDREAFF.

This clone has just a few counts. This chain links TRBV7-8 with TRBJ1-5, with D possibly matching TRBD1 (5 bases). Looked up from germline, CDR1 is SGHVS and CDR2 is FQNEAQ. Trimming removed 3 bases at V and 2 bases at J, with 8 bases between. The CDR3 spans 14 residues. The DNA of the CDR3 is TGTGCCAGCAGCTTCAGGGAGGGCAATCAGCCCCAGCATTTT. Residues: CASSFREGNQPQHF.

The chain joins TRBV18 to TRBJ2-5, with TRBD2 identical over 14 bases. The J call may be mistaken, given a closer DNA end match to TRBJ2-7. The CDR3 runs 16 residues. From germline, CDR1 is KGHSH and CDR2 LQKENI. The CDR3 is CASSLSPGLAGDEQYF. DNA for the CDR3: TGTGCCAGCTCACTAAGCCCGGGACTAGCGGGAGACGAGCAGTACTTC.

As for this clone: The same CDR3 arises from other DNA sequences in this sample as well. The J gene is TRBJ2-3, the V gene TRBV5-1; 7 bases map to TRBD2. V shed 0 bases and J 0 bases; nucleotides not matched to a gene: 4. Per germline, CDR1 SGHRS and CDR2 YFSETQ. The CDR3 runs 16 residues. DNA of the CDR3: TGCGCCAGCAGCTTGGCTCTTAGCGGGAGCACAGATACGCAGTATTTT. Translated: CASSLALSGSTDTQYF.

The rearrangement links TRBV4-1 to TRBJ2-2; unclear D gene. Germline CDR1 reads MGHRA; CDR2 reads YSYEKL. Trimming cost V 0 bases and J 6 bases, with 8 bases left between them. This CDR3 contains 14 residues. CDR3: CASSQDRVAGELFF. Here the CDR3 DNA reads TGCGCCAGCAGCCAAGATCGAGTAGCCGGGGAGCTGTTTTTT.

The CDR3: CASSLVGGANEKLFF. In DNA, the CDR3 is TGTGCCAGCAGCTTAGTCGGGGGGGCTAATGAAAAACTGTTTTTT. This rearrangement joins TRBV7-2 to TRBJ1-4; weak D call: TRBD1 (5 bases). CDR3 size: 15 residues. V was clipped by 1 base and J by 3 bases, with 9 bases between them. The germline CDR1 and CDR2 sequences are SGHTA and FQGNSA.

The J gene is TRBJ2-2, the V gene TRBV27; 9 bases align to TRBD2. The germline gives CDR1 MNHEY, CDR2 SMNVEV (reference sequence). CDR3 length: 16 residues. J was trimmed by 1 base and V by 6 bases; bases with no gene match: 6. This CDR3 is CASSKGLAWNTGELFF. CDR3 in DNA: TGTGCCAGCAGCAAAGGACTAGCGTGGAACACCGGGGAGCTGTTTTTT.

J is TRBJ2-1 and V is TRBV28, with D hard to call. CDR3 length: 13 residues. Trimming cost V 10 bases and J 4 bases, with 14 bases left between them. Per the germline V gene, CDR1 is MDHEN and CDR2 is SYDVKM. DNA of the CDR3: TGTGCCACCGCCGGAGAATGGTACAATGAGCAGTTCTTC. This sequence encodes CATAGEWYNEQFF.

With regard to this clone: Distinct nucleotide sequences in the sample also encode this CDR3. The V call is TRBV27, the J call TRBJ2-5, with TRBD2 matching 11 bases. This CDR3 has 15 amino acids. J was trimmed by 4 bases and V by 4 bases; bases with no gene match: 5. Germline lookup yields CDR1 MNHEY and CDR2 SMNVEV (reference sequence). This CDR3 is CASSSLAGGTETQYF. The CDR3 DNA sequence: TGTGCCAGCAGTTCCTTAGCGGGAGGGACAGAGACCCAGTACTTC.

This rearrangement joins TRBV18 to TRBJ1-1, with TRBD1 as a possible D gene (5 bases). Germline V gene sequence: CDR1 KGHSH, CDR2 LQKENI. This CDR3 region has 14 residues. The V gene lost 2 bases and the J gene lost 4 bases, with 11 bases spanning the gap. The CDR3 sequence is CASSPGTAVTEAFF. Written as DNA, the CDR3 is TGTGCCAGCTCACCAGGGACTGCCGTCACTGAAGCTTTCTTT.

This rearrangement joins TRBV2 to TRBJ1-2; D is possibly TRBD1 (5 bases). Germline V gives CDR1 SNHLY, CDR2 FYNNEI. The germline V and J ends were trimmed by 4 bases and 2 bases, with 11 bases remaining between them. This CDR3 contains 14 residues. Here the CDR3 DNA reads TGTGCCAGCAGTGGGGCCGGGGCCAACTATGGCTACACCTTC. Translated, it gives CASSGAGANYGYTF.

The chain has TRBV11-2 and TRBJ1-3, with D uncertain. This CDR3 is 14 amino acids long. The V gene lost 1 base and the J gene lost 0 bases, with 4 bases spanning the gap. Germline V CDR1 and CDR2: SGHAT, FQNNGV. CDR3 DNA sequence: TGTGCCAGCAGCTTAGGCCTCTCTGGAAACACCATATATTTT. Amino acid sequence: CASSLGLSGNTIYF.

The chain is built from TRBV5-1 and TRBJ1-2; 7 bases fit TRBD1. The CDR3 covers 13 residues. Looked up from germline, CDR1 is SGHRS and CDR2 is YFSETQ. The ends lost 4 bases at V and 14 bases at J; junction bases unmatched: 14. CDR3 region: CASSTFDRASYTF. The CDR3 coding sequence is TGCGCCAGCAGCACGTTCGACAGGGCCTCTTATACCTTC. The whole variable domain, filled in from reference TRBV5-1 and TRBJ1-2, reads KAGVTQTPRYLIKTRGQQVTLSCSPISGHRSVSWYQQTPGQGLQFLFEYFSETQRNKGNFPGRFSGRQFSNSRSEMNVSTLELGDSALYLCASSTFDRASYTFGSGTRLTVV.

V and J are TRBV6-5 and TRBJ2-2; perhaps TRBD1 as D (6 bases). V was pared by 2 bases and J by 5 bases, with 9 bases between. The CDR3 totals 14 residues. Germline lookup yields CDR1 MNHEY and CDR2 SVGAGI. The CDR3 region is CASSYKGDTGELFF. The DNA for the CDR3 is TGTGCCAGCAGTTACAAGGGGGATACCGGGGAGCTGTTTTTT.

The rearrangement uses TRBV18 and TRBJ2-7, with D perhaps being TRBD1 or TRBD2 (5 bases each). The V gene's germline CDR1 is KGHSH and CDR2 LQKENI. Trimming removed 4 bases at V and 5 bases at J, with 15 bases between. CDR3 length: 14 amino acids. The CDR3 loop is CASSHGAGTDEQYF. In DNA, the CDR3 is TGTGCCAGCTCACATGGGGCAGGGACCGACGAGCAGTACTTC.